The TCR beta chain under discussion was sequenced for a study of human T cells and chemical hapten exposure. The library put unique molecular identifiers onto individual cDNA molecules. TCRdb reprocessed the RACE reads with MiXCR, giving one entry per CDR3 protein. The repertoire holds fewer than 300,000 distinct CDR3 sequences, with 7% to 10% as singletons. The germline V gene has CDR1 MDHEN and CDR2 SYDVKM. The CDR3 spans 18 residues. V gave up 3 bases and J gave up 0 bases, with 17 bases separating them. Time point indicated: pre-sensitization, week 0. This sample's treatment: therapeutic diphenylcyclopropenone sensitization with weekly scalp DPC. This clonotype was observed many times.

Sample: whole blood, taken in connection with sensitization to the hapten diphenylcyclopropenone (DPC). The chain is built from TRBV28 and TRBJ2-2, with D perhaps matching TRBD2 (6 bases). The source is a woman in her thirties or forties with alopecia areata. Some clones in this sample may be carry-over from other donors' samples. The CDR3 region is CASSFRPRWGANTGELFF. For the CDR3, the DNA is TGTGCCAGCAGTTTCCGTCCGAGGTGGGGGGCGAACACCGGGGAGCTGTTTTTT. Based on the CDR3 plus reference TRBV28 and TRBJ2-2, the full variable domain is DVKVTQSSRYLVKRTGEKVFLECVQDMDHENMFWYRQDPGLGLRLIYFSYDVKMKEKGDIPEGYSVSREKKERFSLILESASTNQTSMYLCASSFRPRWGANTGELFFGEGSRLTVL.